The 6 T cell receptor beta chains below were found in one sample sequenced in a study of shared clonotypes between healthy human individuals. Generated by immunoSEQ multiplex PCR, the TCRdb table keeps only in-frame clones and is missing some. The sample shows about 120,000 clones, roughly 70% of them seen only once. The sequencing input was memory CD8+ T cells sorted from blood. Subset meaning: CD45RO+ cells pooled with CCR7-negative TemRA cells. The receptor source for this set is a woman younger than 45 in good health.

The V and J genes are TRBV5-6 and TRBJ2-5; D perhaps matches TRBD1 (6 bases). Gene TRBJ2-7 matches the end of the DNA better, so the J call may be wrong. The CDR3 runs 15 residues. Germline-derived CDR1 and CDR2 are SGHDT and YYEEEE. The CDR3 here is CASSANREMTYEQYF. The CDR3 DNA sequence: TGTGCCAGCAGCGCTAACAGGGAAATGACTTACGAGCAGTACTTC.

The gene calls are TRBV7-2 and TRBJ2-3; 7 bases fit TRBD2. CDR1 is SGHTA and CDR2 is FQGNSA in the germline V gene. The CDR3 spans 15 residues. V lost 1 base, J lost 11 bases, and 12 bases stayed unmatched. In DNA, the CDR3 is TGTGCCAGCAGCTTAGGGCCTAGCGGCCGACGTCAGCAGTATTTT. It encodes CASSLGPSGRRQQYF.

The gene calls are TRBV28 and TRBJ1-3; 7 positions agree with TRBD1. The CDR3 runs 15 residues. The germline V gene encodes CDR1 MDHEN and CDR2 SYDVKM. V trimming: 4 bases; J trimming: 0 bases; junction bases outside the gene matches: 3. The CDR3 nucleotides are TGTGCCAGCAGTTCCTACAGGGGCTCTGGAAACACCATATATTTT. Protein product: CASSSYRGSGNTIYF.

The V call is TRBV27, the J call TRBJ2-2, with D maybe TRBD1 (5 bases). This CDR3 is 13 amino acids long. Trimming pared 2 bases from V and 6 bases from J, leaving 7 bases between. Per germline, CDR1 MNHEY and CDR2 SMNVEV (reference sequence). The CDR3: CASSLRGPGELFF. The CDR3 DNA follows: TGTGCCAGCAGTTTAAGGGGTCCCGGGGAGCTGTTTTTT.

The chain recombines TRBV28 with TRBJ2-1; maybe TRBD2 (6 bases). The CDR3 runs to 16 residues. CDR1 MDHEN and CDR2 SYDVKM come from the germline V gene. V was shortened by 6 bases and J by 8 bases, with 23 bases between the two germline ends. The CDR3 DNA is TGTGCCAGCAGCTACATTGTGGGGGTCGGGAGCCATGAGCAGTTCTTC. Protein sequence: CASSYIVGVGSHEQFF.

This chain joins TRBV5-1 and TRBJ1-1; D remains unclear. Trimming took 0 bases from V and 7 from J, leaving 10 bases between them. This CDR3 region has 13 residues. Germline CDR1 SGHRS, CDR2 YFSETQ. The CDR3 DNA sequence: TGCGCCAGCAGCTTGGTGGCACCGGATGAAGCTTTCTTT. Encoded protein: CASSLVAPDEAFF.